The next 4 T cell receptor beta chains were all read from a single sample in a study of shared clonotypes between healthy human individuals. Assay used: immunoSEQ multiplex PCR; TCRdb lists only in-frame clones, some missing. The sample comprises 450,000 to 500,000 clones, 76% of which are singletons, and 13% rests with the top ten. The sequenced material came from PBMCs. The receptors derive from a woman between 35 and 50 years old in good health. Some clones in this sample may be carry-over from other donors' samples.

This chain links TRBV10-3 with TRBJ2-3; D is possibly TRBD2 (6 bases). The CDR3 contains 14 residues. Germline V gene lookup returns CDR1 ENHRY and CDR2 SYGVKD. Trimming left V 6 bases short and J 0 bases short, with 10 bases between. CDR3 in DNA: TGTGCCATCAGAGATGCGGGGAGCACAGATACGCAGTATTTT. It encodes CAIRDAGSTDTQYF.

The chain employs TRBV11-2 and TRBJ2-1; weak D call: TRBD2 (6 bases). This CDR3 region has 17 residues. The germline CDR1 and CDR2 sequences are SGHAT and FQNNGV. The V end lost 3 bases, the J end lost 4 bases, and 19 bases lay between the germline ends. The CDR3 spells CASSFPPYPSEYNEQFF. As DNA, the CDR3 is TGTGCCAGCAGCTTCCCACCATACCCTAGCGAATACAATGAGCAGTTCTTC.

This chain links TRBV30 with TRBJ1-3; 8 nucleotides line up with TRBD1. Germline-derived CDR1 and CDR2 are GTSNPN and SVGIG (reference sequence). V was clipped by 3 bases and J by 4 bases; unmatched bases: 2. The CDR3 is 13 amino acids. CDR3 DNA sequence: TGTGCCTGGAGATCAGGGGGCGGAAACACCATATATTTT. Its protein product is CAWRSGGGNTIYF.

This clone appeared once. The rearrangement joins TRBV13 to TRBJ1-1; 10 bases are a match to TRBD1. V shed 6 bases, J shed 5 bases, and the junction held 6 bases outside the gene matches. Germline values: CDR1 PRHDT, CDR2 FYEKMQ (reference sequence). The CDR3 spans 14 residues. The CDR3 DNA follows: TGTGCCAGCAGAACGACAGGGGGCTTGACTGAAGCTTTCTTT. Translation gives CASRTTGGLTEAFF.